These T cell receptor beta chains were read from a single sample in a study of blood T cell repertoires in COVID-19. Here immunoSEQ multiplex PCR was the method, and the copy in TCRdb shows in-frame clones only, minus some. Here the sample spans around 440,000 clones, 70% to 90% being singletons. What was sequenced was peripheral blood. The receptors come from a woman aged 50 to 65 with COVID-19, enrolled during active disease. Both conserved end residues are part of each CDR3. D genes are given only for firm matches. Clone size, where shown, is once, few, many, or a class for clones that have expanded.

TRBV18	.	.	TRBJ1-1	CASSPGEGTEAFF	TGTGCCAGCTCACCGGGGGAGGGGACTGAAGCTTTCTTT
TRBV30	TRBD1	.	TRBJ1-4	CAWSMGQGDEKLFF	TGTGCCTGGAGTATGGGACAGGGGGATGAAAAACTGTTTTTT
TRBV5-4	.	.	TRBJ2-2	CASSQFRGANTGELFF	TGTGCCAGCAGCCAGTTTCGGGGGGCTAACACCGGGGAGCTGTTTTTT
TRBV4-1	.	.	TRBJ2-2	CASSPGPVSGELFF	TGCGCCAGCAGTCCAGGTCCCGTCTCCGGGGAGCTGTTTTTT
TRBV4-1	.	few	TRBJ2-7	CASSQPRTGTHEQYF	TGCGCCAGCAGCCAACCTAGGACTGGCACACACGAGCAGTACTTC
TRBV12-3/TRBV12-4	.	.	TRBJ1-6	CASSLGLSSPLHF	TGTGCCAGCAGTTTGGGGCTAAGTTCACCCCTCCACTTT
TRBV5-1	.	.	TRBJ1-2	CASSLRGYYGYTF	TGCGCCAGCAGCCTTAGGGGGTACTATGGCTACACCTTC
TRBV18	.	.	TRBJ1-1	CASSPRPSGDTEAFF	TGTGCCAGCTCACCCCGTCCGTCCGGGGACACTGAAGCTTTCTTT
TRBV2	.	.	TRBJ1-1	CASSGVRREAEAFF	TGTGCCAGCAGTGGTGTCCGCAGGGAGGCTGAAGCTTTCTTT
TRBV9	.	.	TRBJ1-1	CASSEVEPNTEAFF	TGTGCCAGCAGCGAGGTGGAGCCTAACACTGAAGCTTTCTTT
TRBV14	.	.	TRBJ1-2	CASSHDSRWLEGDGYTF	TGTGCCAGCAGCCACGACTCGCGTTGGTTGGAGGGCGATGGCTACACCTTC
TRBV7-2	.	.	TRBJ2-5	CASSLTFQETQYF	TGTGCCAGCAGCCTGACATTCCAAGAGACCCAGTACTTC
TRBV30	TRBD2	many	TRBJ2-5	CACHEGGGQETQYF	TGTGCCTGTCACGAGGGCGGGGGCCAAGAGACCCAGTACTTC
TRBV30	.	.	TRBJ1-1	CGGGGDFNTEAFF	TGTGGGGGAGGTGGGGATTTTAACACTGAAGCTTTCTTT
TRBV29-1	TRBD1	.	TRBJ2-5	CSVLPRLTGGSETQYF	TGCAGCGTCCTACCCCGTTTGACAGGGGGGAGCGAGACCCAGTACTTC
TRBV5-4	.	.	TRBJ1-1	CASSFFSRANTEAFF	TGTGCCAGCAGCTTTTTTTCCAGGGCGAACACTGAAGCTTTCTTT
TRBV5-1	TRBD2	.	TRBJ2-3	CASSLKRGASPDTQYF	TGCGCCAGCAGCTTAAAGCGGGGGGCCAGCCCAGATACGCAGTATTTT
TRBV7-3	.	once	TRBJ2-2	CASSLTGTYTGELFF	TGTGCCAGCAGCTTAACCGGGACTTACACCGGGGAGCTGTTTTTT
TRBV18	TRBD1	once	TRBJ1-2	CASSPGQGEGYTF	TGTGCCAGCTCACCGGGACAGGGAGAGGGCTACACCTTC
TRBV15	TRBD1	.	TRBJ2-1	CATSRDLGQGARNEQFF	TGTGCCACCAGCAGAGATCTGGGACAGGGGGCGCGGAATGAGCAGTTCTTC
TRBV30	TRBD1	.	TRBJ2-7	CAWSTGVSFQPYEQYF	TGTGCCTGGAGCACAGGGGTCTCTTTCCAACCCTACGAGCAGTACTTC
TRBV14	.	.	TRBJ2-3	CASSQQTPSSPQRYTQYF	TGTGCCAGCAGCCAACAAACACCCTCTAGCCCCCAGCGATATACGCAGTATTTT
TRBV5-1	.	.	TRBJ2-3	CASSLLTGTDTQYF	TGCGCCAGCAGCCTATTGACGGGAACAGATACGCAGTATTTT
TRBV19	TRBD1	.	TRBJ1-4	CASTTGAGNEKLFF	TGTGCCAGTACAACAGGGGCGGGTAATGAAAAACTGTTTTTT
TRBV19	.	.	TRBJ1-2	CASSPRRDSYYTF	TGTGCCAGTAGCCCCCGGAGAGACAGCTACTACACCTTC
TRBV19	.	.	TRBJ1-1	CASRPGEFYTEAFF	TGTGCCAGTAGACCCGGAGAATTCTACACTGAAGCTTTCTTT
TRBV3-1/TRBV3-2	.	.	TRBJ1-2	CASSPHRGDFLSTNYGYTF	TGTGCCAGCAGCCCACACCGAGGGGACTTTCTTTCCACCAACTATGGCTACACCTTC
TRBV6-1	TRBD1	.	TRBJ1-1	CASSESRTGPGRAFF	TGTGCCAGCAGTGAATCTCGGACAGGACCAGGGCGGGCTTTCTTT
TRBV15	.	.	TRBJ2-7	CATSRDRESEQYF	TGTGCCACCAGCAGAGATCGGGAATCGGAGCAGTACTTC
TRBV12-3/TRBV12-4	.	.	TRBJ1-2	CASSPTADYGYTF	TGTGCCAGCAGTCCGACAGCCGACTATGGCTACACCTTC
TRBV11-2	.	once	TRBJ2-3	CASSLGARADTQYF	TGTGCCAGCAGCTTGGGGGCGAGGGCAGATACGCAGTATTTT
TRBV11-2	.	.	TRBJ2-3	CASSSPAGTDTQYF	TGTGCCAGCAGCTCGCCGGCGGGCACAGATACGCAGTATTTT
TRBV30	TRBD1	.	TRBJ1-1	CAWSAQGEAFF	TGTGCCTGGAGTGCACAGGGGGAGGCTTTCTTT
TRBV19	.	once	TRBJ1-3	CASRMASGNTIYF	TGTGCCAGTAGGATGGCCTCTGGAAACACCATATATTTT
TRBV28	.	.	TRBJ1-5	CASRPGVSYGNQPQHF	TGTGCCAGCAGGCCAGGGGTTTCATATGGCAATCAGCCCCAGCATTTT
TRBV19	.	.	TRBJ1-6	CASSIEEGDSPLHF	TGTGCCAGTAGTATAGAGGAGGGCGATTCACCCCTCCACTTT
TRBV3-1/TRBV3-2	.	.	TRBJ1-5	CASSPILEEQPQHF	TGTGCCAGCAGCCCGATCTTGGAGGAGCAGCCCCAGCATTTT
TRBV5-1	TRBD2	.	TRBJ2-2	CASSLSGAAGELFF	TGCGCCAGCAGCTTGAGCGGGGCCGCCGGGGAGCTGTTTTTT
TRBV20-1	TRBD2	.	TRBJ2-1	CSASQAGGSSNEQFF	TGCAGTGCTAGTCAAGCGGGGGGGTCTAGCAATGAGCAGTTCTTC
TRBV5-1	.	.	TRBJ1-1	CASSLGGLNTEAFF	TGCGCCAGCAGCTTGGGTGGGCTGAACACTGAAGCTTTCTTT
TRBV19	TRBD2	.	TRBJ2-7	CASSPTSGAFYEQYF	TGTGCCAGTAGTCCGACTAGCGGAGCCTTTTACGAGCAGTACTTC
TRBV27	.	.	TRBJ1-5	CASGGSQPQHF	TGTGCCAGCGGAGGGAGTCAGCCCCAGCATTTT
TRBV3-1/TRBV3-2	.	.	TRBJ1-2	CASSQIGIPQDYGYTF	TGTGCCAGCAGCCAAATCGGCATCCCACAGGACTATGGCTACACCTTC
TRBV11-1	TRBD1	.	TRBJ2-3	CASSQGQNTDTQYF	TGTGCCAGCAGCCAGGGACAGAACACAGATACGCAGTATTTT
TRBV3-1/TRBV3-2	.	.	TRBJ2-7	CASSPSRLSGMEQYF	TGTGCCAGCAGCCCTTCTCGTCTCTCCGGGATGGAGCAGTACTTC
TRBV28	TRBD2	few	TRBJ2-3	CASSRHISSGGLTDTQYF	TGTGCCAGCAGTCGCCATATTTCTAGCGGGGGCCTCACAGATACGCAGTATTTT
TRBV29-1	.	.	TRBJ2-1	CSSGINNEQFF	TGCAGCTCCGGGATCAACAATGAGCAGTTCTTC
TRBV19	.	.	TRBJ1-6	CASREDGGSYNSPLHF	TGTGCCTCCCGGGAGGACGGAGGCTCCTATAATTCACCCCTCCACTTT
TRBV7-2	TRBD2	.	TRBJ2-7	CASSLLGSGGYEQYF	TGTGCCAGCAGCTTATTAGGTAGCGGGGGTTACGAGCAGTACTTC
TRBV9	.	.	TRBJ1-4	CASSGSKTATNEKLFF	TGTGCCAGCAGTGGGTCAAAGACTGCAACTAATGAAAAACTGTTTTTT
TRBV6-5	.	once	TRBJ1-2	CASGGQRGYTF	TGTGCCAGCGGCGGACAGAGGGGCTACACCTTC
TRBV7-2	.	.	TRBJ2-3	CASSPFPRADTQYF	TGTGCCAGCAGCCCATTCCCCAGGGCCGATACGCAGTATTTT
TRBV5-4	.	.	TRBJ1-1	CASSFSQGSGAFF	TGTGCCAGCAGCTTTTCTCAGGGGTCAGGAGCTTTCTTT
TRBV11-2	TRBD1	.	TRBJ2-7	CASSLESRGLDEQYF	TGTGCCAGCAGCTTAGAAAGCAGGGGGCTCGACGAGCAGTACTTC
TRBV19	TRBD1	.	TRBJ1-5	CASSSVGGDRTNQPQHF	TGTGCCAGTAGTTCCGTTGGCGGGGACAGGACCAATCAGCCCCAGCATTTT
TRBV27	.	.	TRBJ2-1	CASRFKMANEQFF	TGTGCCAGCAGGTTCAAAATGGCCAATGAGCAGTTCTTC
TRBV14	.	once	TRBJ1-2	CASSQEADSYGYTF	TGTGCCAGCAGCCAGGAAGCTGACAGCTATGGCTACACCTTC
TRBV11-2	.	.	TRBJ1-2	CASSSGTSGSYGYTF	TGTGCCAGCAGCTCCGGGACTAGCGGGTCCTATGGCTACACCTTC
TRBV6-6	.	.	TRBJ2-7	CASRSQGGPSYEQYF	TGTGCCAGCAGGTCACAGGGTGGCCCCTCCTACGAGCAGTACTTC